This T cell receptor beta chain was captured in a study of T-cell reconstitution after alpha-beta-depleted transplantation in children. This clonotype was counted many times. The CDR3 runs to 13 residues. CDR1 DFQATT and CDR2 SNEGSKA come from the germline V gene (reference sequence). Germline trimming cut 3 bases from V and 4 bases from J; bases unmatched to any gene: 3. Unique molecular identifiers were incorporated during preparation of the TCRbeta library. TCRdb recomputed calls from the PCR reads with MiXCR, one row per CDR3 protein. The sample carries 200,000 to 300,000 distinct CDR3 sequences, around 12% recorded once.

Sample: PBMCs from the stem cell graft donor, taken from the stem cell graft. The receptor was isolated from a human donor who donated a stem cell graft to a child with acute lymphoblastic leukemia. The rearrangement uses TRBV20-1 and TRBJ1-5, with 7 bases lining up with TRBD1. Here the CDR3 reads CSARTGPNQPQHF. The CDR3 region has the DNA TGCAGTGCTAGGACAGGGCCGAATCAGCCCCAGCATTTT.